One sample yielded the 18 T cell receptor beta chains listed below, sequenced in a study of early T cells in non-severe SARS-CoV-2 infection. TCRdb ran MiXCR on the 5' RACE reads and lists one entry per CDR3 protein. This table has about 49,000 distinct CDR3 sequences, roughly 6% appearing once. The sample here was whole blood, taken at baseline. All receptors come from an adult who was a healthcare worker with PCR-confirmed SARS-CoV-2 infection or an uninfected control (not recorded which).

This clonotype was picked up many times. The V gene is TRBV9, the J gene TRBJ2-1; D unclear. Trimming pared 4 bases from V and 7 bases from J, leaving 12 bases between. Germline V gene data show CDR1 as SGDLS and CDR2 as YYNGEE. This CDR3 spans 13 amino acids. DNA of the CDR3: TGTGCCAGCAGCCCATTCCTCGGAAATGAGCAGTTCTTC. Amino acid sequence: CASSPFLGNEQFF.

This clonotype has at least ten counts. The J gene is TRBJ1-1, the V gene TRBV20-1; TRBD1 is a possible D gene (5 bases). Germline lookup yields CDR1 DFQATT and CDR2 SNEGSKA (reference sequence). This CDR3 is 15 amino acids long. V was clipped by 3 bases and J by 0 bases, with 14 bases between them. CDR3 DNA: TGCAGTGCTAGTGGGGGTGGCAGACTGAACACTGAAGCTTTCTTT. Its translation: CSASGGGRLNTEAFF.

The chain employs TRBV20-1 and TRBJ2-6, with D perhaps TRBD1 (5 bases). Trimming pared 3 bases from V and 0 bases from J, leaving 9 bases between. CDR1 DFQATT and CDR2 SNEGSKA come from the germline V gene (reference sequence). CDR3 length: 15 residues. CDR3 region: CSARGQSSGANVLTF. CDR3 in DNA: TGCAGTGCTAGGGGGCAGAGCTCTGGGGCCAACGTCCTGACTTTC.

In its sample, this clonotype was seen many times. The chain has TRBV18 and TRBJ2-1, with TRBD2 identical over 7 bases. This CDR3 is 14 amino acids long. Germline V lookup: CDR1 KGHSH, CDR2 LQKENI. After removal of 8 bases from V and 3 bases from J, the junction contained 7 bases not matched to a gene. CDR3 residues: CASTTSGGYNEQFF. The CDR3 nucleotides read TGTGCCAGCACCACTTCGGGAGGCTACAATGAGCAGTTCTTC. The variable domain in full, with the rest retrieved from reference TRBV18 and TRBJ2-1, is NAGVMQNPRHLVRRRGQEARLRCSPMKGHSHVYWYRQLPEEGLKFMVYLQKENIIDESGMPKERFSAEFPKEGPSILRIQQVVRGDSAAYFCASTTSGGYNEQFFGPGTRLTVL.

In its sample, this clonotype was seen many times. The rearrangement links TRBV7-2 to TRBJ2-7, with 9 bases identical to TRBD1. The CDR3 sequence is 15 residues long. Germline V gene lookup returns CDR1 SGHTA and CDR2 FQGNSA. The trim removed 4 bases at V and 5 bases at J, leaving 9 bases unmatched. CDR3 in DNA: TGTGCCAGCAGCTGGGGACAGGGTGATGAGAACGAGCAGTACTTC. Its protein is CASSWGQGDENEQYF.

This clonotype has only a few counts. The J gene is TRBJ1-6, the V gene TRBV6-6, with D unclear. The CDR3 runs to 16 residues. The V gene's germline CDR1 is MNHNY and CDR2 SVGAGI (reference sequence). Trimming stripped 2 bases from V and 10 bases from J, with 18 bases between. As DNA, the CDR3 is TGTGCCAGCAGTTACGCGATGGGGAGGGAGGACTCACCCCTCCACTTT. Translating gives CASSYAMGREDSPLHF.

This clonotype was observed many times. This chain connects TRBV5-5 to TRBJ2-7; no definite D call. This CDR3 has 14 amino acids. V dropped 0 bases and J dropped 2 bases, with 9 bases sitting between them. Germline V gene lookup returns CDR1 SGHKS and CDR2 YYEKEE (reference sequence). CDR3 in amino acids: CASSLVLGPYEQYF. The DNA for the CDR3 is TGTGCCAGCAGCTTGGTTTTGGGCCCCTACGAGCAGTACTTC. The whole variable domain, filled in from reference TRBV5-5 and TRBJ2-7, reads DAGVTQSPTHLIKTRGQQVTLRCSPISGHKSVSWYQQVLGQGPQFIFQYYEKEERGRGNFPDRFSARQFPNYSSELNVNALLLGDSALYLCASSLVLGPYEQYFGPGTRLTVT.

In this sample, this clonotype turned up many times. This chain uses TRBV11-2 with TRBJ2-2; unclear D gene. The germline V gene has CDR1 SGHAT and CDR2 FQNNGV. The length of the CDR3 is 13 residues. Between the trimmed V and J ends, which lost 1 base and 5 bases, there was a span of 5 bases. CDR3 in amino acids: CASSLGQTGELFF. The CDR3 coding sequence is TGTGCCAGCAGCTTAGGACAAACCGGGGAGCTGTTTTTT. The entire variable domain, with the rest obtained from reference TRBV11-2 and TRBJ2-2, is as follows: EAGVAQSPRYKIIEKRQSVAFWCNPISGHATLYWYQQILGQGPKLLIQFQNNGVVDDSQLPKDRFSAERLKGVDSTLKIQPAKLEDSAVYLCASSLGQTGELFFGEGSRLTVL.

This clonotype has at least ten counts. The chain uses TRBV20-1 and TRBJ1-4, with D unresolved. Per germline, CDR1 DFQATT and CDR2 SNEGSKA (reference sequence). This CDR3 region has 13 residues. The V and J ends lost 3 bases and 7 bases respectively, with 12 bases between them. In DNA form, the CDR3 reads TGCAGTGCTAGGCAGGTGCGGGGTGAAAAACTGTTTTTT. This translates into CSARQVRGEKLFF.

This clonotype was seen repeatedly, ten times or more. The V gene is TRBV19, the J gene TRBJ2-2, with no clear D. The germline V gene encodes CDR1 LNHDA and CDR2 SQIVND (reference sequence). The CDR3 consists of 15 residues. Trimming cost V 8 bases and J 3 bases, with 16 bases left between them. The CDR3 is CASHYWGIYTGELFF. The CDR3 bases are TGTGCCAGTCATTACTGGGGTATATACACCGGGGAGCTGTTTTTT. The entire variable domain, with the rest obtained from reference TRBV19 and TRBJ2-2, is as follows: DGGITQSPKYLFRKEGQNVTLSCEQNLNHDAMYWYRQDPGQGLRLIYYSQIVNDFQKGDIAEGYSVSREKKESFPLTVTSAQKNPTAFYLCASHYWGIYTGELFFGEGSRLTVL.

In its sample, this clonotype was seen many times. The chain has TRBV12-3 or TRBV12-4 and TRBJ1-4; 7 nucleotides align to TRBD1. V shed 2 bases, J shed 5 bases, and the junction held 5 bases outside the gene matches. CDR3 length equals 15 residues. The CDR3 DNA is TGTGCCAGCAGTTTAAATAACAGGGGAAATGAAAAACTGTTTTTT. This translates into CASSLNNRGNEKLFF.

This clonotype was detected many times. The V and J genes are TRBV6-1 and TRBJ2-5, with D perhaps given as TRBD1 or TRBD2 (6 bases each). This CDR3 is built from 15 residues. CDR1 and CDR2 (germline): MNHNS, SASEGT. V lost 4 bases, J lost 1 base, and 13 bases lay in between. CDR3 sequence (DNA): TGTGCCAGCAGTGGACTAGGGACATCCCAAGAGACCCAGTACTTC. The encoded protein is CASSGLGTSQETQYF.

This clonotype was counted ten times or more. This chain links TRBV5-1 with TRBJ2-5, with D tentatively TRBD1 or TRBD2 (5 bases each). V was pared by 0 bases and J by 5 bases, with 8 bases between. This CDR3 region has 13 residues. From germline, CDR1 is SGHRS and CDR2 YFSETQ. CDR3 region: CASSLGDGETQYF. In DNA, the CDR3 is TGCGCCAGCAGCTTGGGGGACGGGGAGACCCAGTACTTC.

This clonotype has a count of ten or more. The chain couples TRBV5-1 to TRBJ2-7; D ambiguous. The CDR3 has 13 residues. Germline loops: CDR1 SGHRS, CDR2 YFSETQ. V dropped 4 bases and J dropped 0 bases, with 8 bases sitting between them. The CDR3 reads CASSHGYSYEQYF. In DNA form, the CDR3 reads TGCGCCAGCAGCCACGGGTACTCCTACGAGCAGTACTTC.

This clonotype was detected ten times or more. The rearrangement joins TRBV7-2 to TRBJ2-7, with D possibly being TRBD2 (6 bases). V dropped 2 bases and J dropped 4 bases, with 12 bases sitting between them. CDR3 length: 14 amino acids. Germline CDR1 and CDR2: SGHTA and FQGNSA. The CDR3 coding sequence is TGTGCCAGCAGCTTATCTCCTAGCGTTTACGAGCAGTACTTC. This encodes CASSLSPSVYEQYF.

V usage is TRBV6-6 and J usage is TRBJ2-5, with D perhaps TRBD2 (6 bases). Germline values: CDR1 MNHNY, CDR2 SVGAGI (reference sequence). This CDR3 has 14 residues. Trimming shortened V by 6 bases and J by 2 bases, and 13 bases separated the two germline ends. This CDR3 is CASSRGTLQETQYF. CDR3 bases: TGTGCCAGCAGCCGCGGGACTCTTCAAGAGACCCAGTACTTC.

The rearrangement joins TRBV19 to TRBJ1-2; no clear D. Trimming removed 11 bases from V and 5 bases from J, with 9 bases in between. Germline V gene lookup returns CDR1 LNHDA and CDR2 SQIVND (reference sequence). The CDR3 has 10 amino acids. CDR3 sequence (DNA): TGTGCCCCCGGTTTGTATGGCTACACCTTC. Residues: CAPGLYGYTF.

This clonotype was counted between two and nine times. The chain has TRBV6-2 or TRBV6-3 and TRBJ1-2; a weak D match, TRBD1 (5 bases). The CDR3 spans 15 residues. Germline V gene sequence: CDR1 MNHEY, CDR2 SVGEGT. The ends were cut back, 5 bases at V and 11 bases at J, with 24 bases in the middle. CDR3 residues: CASSPAVDSAMRYTF. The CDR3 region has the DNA TGTGCCAGCAGTCCCGCCGTCGACAGCGCTATGAGGTACACCTTC.